The clone carrying this T cell receptor beta chain was found many times. Germline CDR1 SGHTA, CDR2 FQGTGA. This CDR3 is built from 13 residues. V shed 4 bases, J shed 5 bases, and the junction held 5 bases outside the gene matches. This entry belongs to a study of T cells in Graves' hyperthyroidism and ophthalmopathy. Study at large: Blood from the periphery was taken at initial diagnosis, before any treatment.

Amplification yielded TCR beta CDR3 regions, with RNA transcripts as the source. The TCR CDR3 first-round RT-PCR relied on the HTBI primer set. TCRdb re-called the multiplex PCR reads with MiXCR, one entry per CDR3 protein. Of about 420,000 distinct CDR3 sequences in the sample, approximately 14% are singletons; the top ten hold 7.5% to 9%. The receptor's source is a woman aged 18 to 35 with Graves' hyperthyroidism. The chain carries TRBV7-3 and TRBJ2-7; 7 nucleotides line up with TRBD2. The sample taken for sequencing was blood. CDR3 sequence reads: CASSWEGSHEQYF. The CDR3 coding sequence is TGTGCCAGCAGCTGGGAGGGGTCCCACGAGCAGTACTTC.